The clone carrying this T cell receptor beta chain showed up just a few times. This specimen belongs to a study of T-cell reconstitution after alpha-beta-depleted transplantation in children. V gave up 5 bases and J gave up 0 bases, with 8 bases separating them. Germline-derived CDR1 and CDR2 are MGHDK and SYGVNS. The CDR3 covers 13 residues. Preparing the TCRbeta library involved the use of unique molecular identifiers. One entry per CDR3 protein results from TCRdb running MiXCR on the PCR reads. The sample consists of about 480,000 distinct CDR3 sequences, under 15% of them appearing once. This chain connects TRBV25-1 to TRBJ2-7, with D possibly TRBD2 on 5 matching bases. The specimen was PBMCs from the stem cell graft donor, collected from the stem cell graft. The sequence came from a human donor who donated a stem cell graft to a child with combined immunodeficiency. CDR3 nucleotide sequence: TGTGCCAGCAGTATGGGAGCCTCCTACGAGCAGTACTTC. It translates to CASSMGASYEQYF.